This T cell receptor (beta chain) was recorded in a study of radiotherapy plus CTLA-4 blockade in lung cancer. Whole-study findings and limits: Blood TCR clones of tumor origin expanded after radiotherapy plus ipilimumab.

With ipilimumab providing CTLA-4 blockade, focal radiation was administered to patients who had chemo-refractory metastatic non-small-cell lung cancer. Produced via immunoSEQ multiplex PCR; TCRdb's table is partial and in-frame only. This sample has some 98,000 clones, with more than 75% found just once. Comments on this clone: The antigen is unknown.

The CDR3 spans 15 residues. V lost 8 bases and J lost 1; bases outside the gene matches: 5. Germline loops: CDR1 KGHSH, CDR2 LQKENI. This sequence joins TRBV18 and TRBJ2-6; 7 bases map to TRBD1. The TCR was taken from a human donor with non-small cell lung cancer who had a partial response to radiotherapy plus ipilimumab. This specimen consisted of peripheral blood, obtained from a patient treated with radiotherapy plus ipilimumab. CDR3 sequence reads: CASDRVWSGANVLTF. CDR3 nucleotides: TGTGCCAGCGACAGGGTCTGGTCTGGGGCCAACGTCCTGACTTTC.